One sample yielded the 29 T cell receptor beta chains listed below, sequenced in a study of T cell responses to AZD1222 COVID-19 vaccine (dated by TCRdb to 2020 to 2023). The receptor library was made with the immunoSEQ multiplex PCR assay. TCRdb retrieved this table from immuneACCESS and kept in-frame rearrangements only. Not all clones are present; in checked studies, unresolved V genes account for under half, and no reason is known for the remainder. For this sample the table gives around 150,000 clones, of which approximately 91% were detected only once. Of the sample, over 4.5% is held by the ten largest clones. The time point label, as the study defines it: baseline before first vaccination. This material consisted of peripheral blood, taken on day 0 of AZD1222 vaccination. Receptor source: an adult in good health.

This chain joins TRBV29-1 and TRBJ1-2; unclear D gene. The V and J ends lost 3 bases and 4 bases respectively, with 3 bases between them. The CDR3 spans 10 residues. Germline V lookup: CDR1 SQVTM, CDR2 ANQGSEA. CDR3 DNA sequence: TGCAGCGTTGAGGGCTATGGCTACACCTTC. Its protein product is CSVEGYGYTF.

The table lists this clone with a count of one. The CDR3 region has the DNA TGTGCCAGCAGCTTCTTACGGGACAAGAACACTGAAGCTTTCTTT. It translates to CASSFLRDKNTEAFF. V is TRBV7-8 and J is TRBJ1-1, with D possibly TRBD1 on 6 matching bases. Trimming pared 3 bases from V and 1 base from J, leaving 12 bases between. Germline CDR1 reads SGHVS; CDR2 reads FQNEAQ. The CDR3 is 15 amino acids.

This sequence joins TRBV29-1 and TRBJ1-1; the D gene is possibly TRBD1 (5 bases). CDR1 SQVTM and CDR2 ANQGSEA come from the germline V gene. The CDR3 runs to 12 residues. V gave up 7 bases and J gave up 4 bases, with 13 bases separating them. Here the CDR3 DNA reads TGCAGCGCCGGCCAAGGGGCCACTGAAGCTTTCTTT. Translation gives CSAGQGATEAFF. Full variable domain (rest looked up from reference TRBV29-1 and TRBJ1-1): SAVISQKPSRDICQRGTSLTIQCQVDSQVTMMFWYRQQPGQSLTLIATANQGSEATYESGFVIDKFPISRPNLTFSTLTVSNMSPEDSSIYLCSAGQGATEAFFGQGTRLTVV.

The table lists this clone with a count of one. This chain links TRBV7-9 with TRBJ2-7; D is unclear. The V end was cut by 3 bases, the J end by 2 bases, with 8 bases between. Germline loops: CDR1 SEHNR, CDR2 FQNEAQ (reference sequence). The CDR3 has 13 amino acids. The CDR3: CASSFGFTYEQYF. The CDR3, as DNA: TGTGCCAGCAGCTTTGGGTTTACCTACGAGCAGTACTTC.

The chain links TRBV7-9 to TRBJ2-3; weak D call: TRBD2 (6 bases). The CDR3 sequence is 14 residues long. Germline V gene data show CDR1 as SEHNR and CDR2 as FQNEAQ (reference sequence). The V end was cut by 5 bases, the J end by 5 bases, with 14 bases between. In DNA form, the CDR3 reads TGTGCCAGCAGCGGGCCGGGGGAAAGAGATACGCAGTATTTT. Its protein is CASSGPGERDTQYF.

V gene TRBV5-6 combines with J gene TRBJ2-7; TRBD1 matches at 8 bases. The length of the CDR3 is 14 residues. Trimming cost V 4 bases and J 6 bases; bases outside gene matches: 9. CDR1 and CDR2 (germline): SGHDT, YYEEEE. CDR3 nucleotide sequence: TGTGCCAGCAGCGTGCACGGGACAGGCGGCGAGCAGTACTTC. Encoded protein: CASSVHGTGGEQYF.

The chain joins TRBV18 to TRBJ2-2, with unresolved D. The CDR3 consists of 11 residues. In germline, CDR1 is KGHSH, CDR2 LQKENI. The ends were cut back, 9 bases at V and 4 bases at J, with 6 bases in the middle. CDR3 protein: CASQSTGELFF. The CDR3 DNA follows: TGTGCCAGTCAAAGCACCGGGGAGCTGTTTTTT. Together with reference TRBV18 and TRBJ2-2, the CDR3 gives the full variable domain: NAGVMQNPRHLVRRRGQEARLRCSPMKGHSHVYWYRQLPEEGLKFMVYLQKENIIDESGMPKERFSAEFPKEGPSILRIQQVVRGDSAAYFCASQSTGELFFGEGSRLTVL.

The genes are TRBV11-3 and TRBJ2-3, with 8 nucleotides matching TRBD1. Germline-derived CDR1 and CDR2 are SGHNT and YENEEA. V shed 5 bases, J shed 4 bases, and the junction held 14 bases outside the gene matches. This CDR3 is 17 amino acids long. Written as DNA, the CDR3 is TGTGCCAGCAGCCCTCGGCTACATACAGGGGGTGCAGATACGCAGTATTTT. Encoded protein: CASSPRLHTGGADTQYF.

The chain combines TRBV7-9 with TRBJ1-4, with unresolved D. The ends were cut back, 5 bases at V and 0 bases at J, with 10 bases in the middle. CDR3 length equals 15 residues. CDR1 SEHNR and CDR2 FQNEAQ come from the germline V gene (reference sequence). In DNA, the CDR3 is TGTGCCAGCAGCAGCAGCGGATCAACTAATGAAAAACTGTTTTTT. Encoded protein: CASSSSGSTNEKLFF.

The chain recombines TRBV27 with TRBJ1-5; D is unclear. This CDR3 spans 13 amino acids. Trimming cost V 3 bases and J 3 bases, with 6 bases left between them. The germline CDR1 and CDR2 sequences are MNHEY and SMNVEV (reference sequence). The CDR3 reads CASSLRFNQPQHF. In DNA form, the CDR3 reads TGTGCCAGCAGTTTGAGGTTCAATCAGCCCCAGCATTTT.

The V gene is TRBV19, the J gene TRBJ2-7; tentatively, D is TRBD2 (5 bases). The CDR3 runs to 14 residues. Per the germline V gene, CDR1 is LNHDA and CDR2 is SQIVND (reference sequence). Trimming pared 5 bases from V and 5 bases from J, leaving 16 bases between. The CDR3 DNA sequence: TGTGCCAGTAGTGAGTGGAGGTTCGGGAACGAGCAGTACTTC. Residues: CASSEWRFGNEQYF.

This chain joins TRBV28 and TRBJ1-1, with D perhaps TRBD1 (6 bases). The CDR3 totals 14 residues. Germline V gene lookup returns CDR1 MDHEN and CDR2 SYDVKM. Trimming left V 2 bases short and J 5 bases short, with 12 bases between. CDR3 region: CASSLGGVSTEAFF. The CDR3 region has the DNA TGTGCCAGCAGTTTAGGGGGCGTGAGTACTGAAGCTTTCTTT.

This chain joins TRBV7-8 and TRBJ2-7; 7 nucleotides match TRBD1. V lost 5 bases and J lost 3; bases outside the gene matches: 10. The CDR3 is 15 amino acids. The germline V gene encodes CDR1 SGHVS and CDR2 FQNEAQ. The CDR3 nucleotides read TGTGCCAGCAGCCGCATCCGGGACAGCGGCTACGAGCAGTACTTC. This codes for CASSRIRDSGYEQYF.

This clone was detected only once. This sequence joins TRBV9 and TRBJ2-3, with unresolved D. CDR1 is SGDLS and CDR2 is YYNGEE in the germline V gene. The CDR3 sequence is 14 residues long. Trimming took 2 bases from V and 1 from J, leaving 8 bases between them. CDR3 nucleotide sequence: TGTGCCAGCAGCGTGGCCCGGGGCACAGATACGCAGTATTTT. It translates to CASSVARGTDTQYF.

This clone was seen a few times. This rearrangement joins TRBV6-2 or TRBV6-3 to TRBJ2-7; 8 bases line up with TRBD2. Trimming took 5 bases from V and 5 from J; bases not matched to a gene: 8. This CDR3 comprises 14 residues. CDR1 is MNHEY and CDR2 is SVGEGT in the germline V gene. CDR3 DNA: TGTGCCAGCAGTCGTAGCGGGACTCCAAACGAGCAGTACTTC. This translates into CASSRSGTPNEQYF.

CDR3 amino acids: CASNSGSYGYTF. The CDR3 DNA reads as TGTGCCAGCAACTCAGGGTCATATGGCTACACCTTC. V and J are TRBV28 and TRBJ1-2; D is perhaps TRBD1 (5 bases). V dropped 7 bases and J dropped 5 bases, with 11 bases sitting between them. The CDR3 sequence is 12 residues long. Germline-derived CDR1 and CDR2 are MDHEN and SYDVKM.

The chain is built from TRBV7-3 and TRBJ2-2, with D perhaps matching TRBD1 (5 bases). The CDR3 spans 14 residues. V was trimmed by 2 bases and J by 2 bases, leaving 6 bases between them. Germline V CDR1 and CDR2: SGHTA, FQGTGA. The CDR3, as DNA: TGTGCCAGCAGCTTAGGACAAAACACCGGGGAGCTGTTTTTT. It specifies CASSLGQNTGELFF.

The V and J genes are TRBV25-1 and TRBJ1-5, with 11 bases matching TRBD1. Trimming removed 8 bases from V and 7 bases from J; junction bases left unmatched: 7. Germline CDR1 is MGHDK and CDR2 is SYGVNS. CDR3 length: 14 residues. The CDR3 region has the DNA TGTGCCAGCTCACGGACAGGGGGCGGGCAGCCCCAGCATTTT. Protein sequence: CASSRTGGGQPQHF. The variable domain in full, completed from reference TRBV25-1 and TRBJ1-5, reads EADIYQTPRYLVIGTGKKITLECSQTMGHDKMYWYQQDPGMELHLIHYSYGVNSTEKGDLSSESTVSRIRTEHFPLTLESARPSHTSQYLCASSRTGGGQPQHFGDGTRLSIL.

This chain uses TRBV4-3 with TRBJ2-7; the match to TRBD1 covers 8 bases. CDR1 is LGHNA and CDR2 is YSLEER in the germline V gene. With 3 bases clipped from V and 6 bases from J, the junction kept 7 bases outside the gene matches. This CDR3 is built from 14 residues. The CDR3 here is CASSQVWTGSEQYF. The CDR3 DNA reads TGCGCCAGCAGCCAGGTTTGGACAGGGTCCGAGCAGTACTTC.

V usage is TRBV4-3 and J usage is TRBJ2-1, with a weak D call TRBD2 (6 bases). V was clipped by 4 bases and J by 1 base, with 11 bases between them. The CDR3 spans 15 residues. Germline CDR1 LGHNA, CDR2 YSLEER. For the CDR3, the DNA is TGCGCCAGCAGCCCGAAACTAGCTTCCTACAATGAGCAGTTCTTC. It codes for CASSPKLASYNEQFF.

The chain has TRBV19 and TRBJ1-4; TRBD1 agrees at 9 bases. This CDR3 contains 14 residues. Germline CDR1 reads LNHDA; CDR2 reads SQIVND (reference sequence). V was pared by 6 bases and J by 5 bases, with 4 bases of the junction left unmatched. CDR3 bases: TGTGCCAGTAGCCAGGACAGGGGAAATGAAAAACTGTTTTTT. Encoded protein: CASSQDRGNEKLFF.

This clone was seen just once. J is TRBJ1-2 and V is TRBV28, with a weak D call TRBD1 (6 bases). The CDR3 runs to 13 residues. The V end lost 6 bases, the J end lost 4 bases, and 12 bases lay between the germline ends. Germline CDR1 is MDHEN and CDR2 is SYDVKM. This CDR3 is CASRQGEGYGYTF. DNA for the CDR3: TGTGCCAGCAGACAGGGCGAGGGCTATGGCTACACCTTC.

The chain is built from TRBV6-2 or TRBV6-3 and TRBJ2-7; no clear D. Trimming stripped 6 bases from V and 4 bases from J, with 13 bases between. This CDR3 has 13 residues. Germline V lookup: CDR1 MNHEY, CDR2 SVGEGT. The DNA for the CDR3 is TGTGCCAGCAGCAGGTGGACCTCATACGAGCAGTACTTC. Protein product: CASSRWTSYEQYF.

This clone has more than one count but fewer than ten. V usage is TRBV19 and J usage is TRBJ2-1; 11 nucleotides line up with TRBD1. The CDR3 loop spans 15 amino acids. Germline V CDR1 and CDR2: LNHDA, SQIVND (reference sequence). J gave up 8 bases and V 5 bases, and 8 bases lay outside the gene matches. The CDR3 is CASSEGTGGRDEQFF. In DNA form, the CDR3 reads TGTGCCAGTAGTGAGGGGACAGGGGGACGGGATGAGCAGTTCTTC.

The chain recombines TRBV7-8 with TRBJ1-2; D is unresolved. CDR1 is SGHVS and CDR2 is FQNEAQ in the germline V gene. CDR3 length: 13 amino acids. Trimming removed 2 bases at V and 2 bases at J, with 6 bases between. The chain's CDR3 is CASSLTANYGYTF. The CDR3 nucleotides read TGTGCCAGCAGCTTAACGGCGAACTATGGCTACACCTTC.

The chain employs TRBV7-9 and TRBJ2-2; D is unclear. Germline V gives CDR1 SEHNR, CDR2 FQNEAQ (reference sequence). Trimming removed 1 base at V and 1 base at J, with 7 bases between. This CDR3 contains 15 residues. CDR3: CASSLVTGNTGELFF. The CDR3 DNA follows: TGTGCCAGCAGCTTAGTTACGGGGAACACCGGGGAGCTGTTTTTT.

V usage is TRBV6-5 and J usage is TRBJ1-1, with TRBD1 matching over 8 bases. The V segment lost 10 bases and the J segment 4 bases; nucleotides outside the gene matches: 11. The V gene's germline CDR1 is MNHEY and CDR2 SVGAGI. The CDR3 loop spans 14 amino acids. CDR3 in DNA: TGTGCCACTGAAGGACAGGGTTGGATCACTGAAGCTTTCTTT. Translating gives CATEGQGWITEAFF.

This clone was counted a single time. The chain joins TRBV9 to TRBJ1-1; unclear D gene. With 4 bases removed from V and 3 bases from J, the gap between germline ends came to 13 bases. The CDR3 runs to 14 residues. Germline CDR1 and CDR2: SGDLS and YYNGEE. CDR3 region: CASSPHSGDTEAFF. The CDR3 DNA reads as TGTGCCAGCAGCCCCCACAGTGGGGACACTGAAGCTTTCTTT.

The CDR3 loop reads CASSDRGGTEAFF. In DNA form, the CDR3 reads TGTGCCAGCAGCGACCGCGGGGGGACTGAAGCTTTCTTT. This rearrangement joins TRBV6-5 to TRBJ1-1, with D perhaps matching TRBD1 (5 bases). The germline V gene encodes CDR1 MNHEY and CDR2 SVGAGI. The CDR3 length is 13 residues. V was shortened by 6 bases and J by 5 bases, with 13 bases between the two germline ends.